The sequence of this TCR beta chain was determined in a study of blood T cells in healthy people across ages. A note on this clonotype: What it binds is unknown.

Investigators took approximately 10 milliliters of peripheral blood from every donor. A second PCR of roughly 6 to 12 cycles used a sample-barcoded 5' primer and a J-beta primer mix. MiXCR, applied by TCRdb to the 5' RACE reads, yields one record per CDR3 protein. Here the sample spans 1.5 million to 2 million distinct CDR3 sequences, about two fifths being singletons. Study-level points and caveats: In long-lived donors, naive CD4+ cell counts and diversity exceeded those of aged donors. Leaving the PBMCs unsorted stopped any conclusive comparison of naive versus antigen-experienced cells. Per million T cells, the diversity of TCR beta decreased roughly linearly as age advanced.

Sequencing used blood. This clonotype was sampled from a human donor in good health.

Here the CDR3 reads CASARGLGGEQYF. The CDR3 DNA sequence: TGTGCCAGCGCTCGAGGGCTGGGTGGGGAGCAGTACTTC. The rearrangement joins TRBV28 to TRBJ2-4; possibly TRBD2 for D (5 bases). The CDR3 has 13 amino acids. Trimming stripped 8 bases from V and 13 bases from J, with 21 bases between. CDR1 MDHEN and CDR2 SYDVKM come from the germline V gene. Full variable domain (remainder filled in from reference TRBV28 and TRBJ2-4): DVKVTQSSRYLVKRTGEKVFLECVQDMDHENMFWYRQDPGLGLRLIYFSYDVKMKEKGDIPEGYSVSREKKERFSLILESASTNQTSMYLCASARGLGGEQYFGAGTRLSVL.